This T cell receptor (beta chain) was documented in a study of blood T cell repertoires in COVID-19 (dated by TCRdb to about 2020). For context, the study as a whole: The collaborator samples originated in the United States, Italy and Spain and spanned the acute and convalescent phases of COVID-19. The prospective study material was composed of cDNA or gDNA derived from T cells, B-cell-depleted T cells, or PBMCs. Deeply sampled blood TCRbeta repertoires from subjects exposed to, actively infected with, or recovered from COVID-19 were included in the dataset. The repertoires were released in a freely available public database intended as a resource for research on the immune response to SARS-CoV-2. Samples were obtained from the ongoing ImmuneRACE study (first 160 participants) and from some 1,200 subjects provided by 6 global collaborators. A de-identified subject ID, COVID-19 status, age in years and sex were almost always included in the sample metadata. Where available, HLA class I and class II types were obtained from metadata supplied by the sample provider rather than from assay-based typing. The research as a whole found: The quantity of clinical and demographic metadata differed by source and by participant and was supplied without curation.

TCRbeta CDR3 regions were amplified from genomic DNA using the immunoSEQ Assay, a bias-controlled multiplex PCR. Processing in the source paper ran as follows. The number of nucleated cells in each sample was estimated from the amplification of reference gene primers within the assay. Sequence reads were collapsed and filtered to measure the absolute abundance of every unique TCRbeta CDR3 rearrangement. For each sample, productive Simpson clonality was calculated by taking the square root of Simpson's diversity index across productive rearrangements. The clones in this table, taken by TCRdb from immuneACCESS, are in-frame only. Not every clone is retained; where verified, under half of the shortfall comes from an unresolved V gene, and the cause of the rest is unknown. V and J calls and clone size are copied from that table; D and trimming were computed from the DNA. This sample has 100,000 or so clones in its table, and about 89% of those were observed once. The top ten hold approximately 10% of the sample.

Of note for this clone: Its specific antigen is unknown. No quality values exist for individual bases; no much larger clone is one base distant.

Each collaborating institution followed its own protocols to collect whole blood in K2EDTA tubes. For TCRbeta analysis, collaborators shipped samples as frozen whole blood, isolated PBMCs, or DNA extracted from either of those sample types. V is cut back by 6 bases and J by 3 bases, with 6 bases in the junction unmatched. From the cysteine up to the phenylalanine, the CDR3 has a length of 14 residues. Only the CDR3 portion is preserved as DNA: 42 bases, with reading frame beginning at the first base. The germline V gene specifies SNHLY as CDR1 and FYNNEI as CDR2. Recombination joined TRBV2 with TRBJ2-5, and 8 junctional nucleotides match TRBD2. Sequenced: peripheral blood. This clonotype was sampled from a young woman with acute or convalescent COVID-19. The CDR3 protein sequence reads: CASSLGLAEETQYF. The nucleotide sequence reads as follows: TGTGCCAGCAGCCTCGGACTAGCAGAAGAGACCCAGTACTTC.